A single sample is the source of the 21 T cell receptor beta chains below, sequenced in a study of cytomegalovirus exposure and HLA in healthy donors. Vbeta (60) and Jbeta (13) primers were used in the PCR. Using immunoSEQ multiplex PCR, the repertoire was profiled, and TCRdb retains in-frame clones only, with some absent. Of around 200,000 clones in the sample, over 75% are singletons; the top ten hold 1.5% to 2%. Sequences were obtained from PBMCs. Receptor source: a young man in good health and CMV-seronegative.

The chain has TRBV27 and TRBJ1-6, with TRBD1 as a possible D gene (6 bases). V lost 3 bases and J lost 3, with 9 bases in between. In germline, CDR1 is MNHEY, CDR2 SMNVEV (reference sequence). This CDR3 is built from 15 residues. CDR3 sequence: CASSFGQHYNSPLHF. CDR3 nucleotides: TGTGCCAGCAGTTTTGGACAGCACTATAATTCACCCCTCCACTTT.

This sequence joins TRBV10-3 and TRBJ2-1; TRBD1 matches at 7 bases. V shed 6 bases and J 0 bases; nucleotides not matched to a gene: 2. Germline CDR1 and CDR2: ENHRY and SYGVKD. This CDR3 contains 14 residues. Here the CDR3 DNA reads TGTGCCATCAGGGGGACAGACTCCTACAATGAGCAGTTCTTC. It encodes CAIRGTDSYNEQFF.

The chain is built from TRBV28 and TRBJ2-5; 7 bases are shared with TRBD2. CDR1 is MDHEN, CDR2 SYDVKM, per germline. V lost 8 bases to trimming and J lost 1 base; unmatched junction nucleotides: 13. The CDR3 runs 16 residues. Here the CDR3 DNA reads TGTGCCAGCGCAACCACATCAGCGGGATTCCAAGAGACCCAGTACTTC. It is translated as CASATTSAGFQETQYF.

The V call is TRBV2, the J call TRBJ2-2; D remains unclear. The CDR3 covers 13 residues. Per germline, CDR1 SNHLY and CDR2 FYNNEI. Trimming removed 6 bases at V and 6 bases at J, with 11 bases between. DNA of the CDR3: TGTGCCAGCAGACTTCGTTTCCCCGGGGAGCTGTTTTTT. Its translation is CASRLRFPGELFF.

As to this clone: The junction does not match germline at one end; this may be a read error. The gene calls are TRBV7-9 and TRBJ1-2, with TRBD1 as a possible D gene (6 bases). This CDR3 spans 14 amino acids. CDR1 is SEHNR, CDR2 FQNEAQ, per germline (reference sequence). The CDR3, as DNA: TGTTCCAGCAGCAGCAGGGGCGACGGCTATGGCTACACCTTC. It translates to CSSSSRGDGYGYTF.

The V gene is TRBV6-4, the J gene TRBJ1-5, with 7 bases that match TRBD1. Trimming cost V 4 bases and J 4 bases; bases outside gene matches: 10. Germline lookup yields CDR1 MRHNA and CDR2 SNTAGT. CDR3 length equals 16 residues. The CDR3 is CASSGKGTVTNQPQHF. CDR3 nucleotides: TGTGCCAGCAGTGGGAAAGGGACAGTCACTAATCAGCCCCAGCATTTT.

The J gene is TRBJ2-2, the V gene TRBV5-6; 9 bases are a match to TRBD2. J was trimmed by 6 bases and V by 4 bases; bases with no gene match: 4. The CDR3 consists of 14 residues. Looked up from germline, CDR1 is SGHDT and CDR2 is YYEEEE. CDR3 bases: TGTGCCAGCAGCCTAGGACTAGCGTCCGGGGAGCTGTTTTTT. This sequence encodes CASSLGLASGELFF.

The chain combines TRBV7-8 with TRBJ1-4; D gene unclear. The CDR3 is made up of 12 amino acids. Germline CDR1 reads SGHVS; CDR2 reads FQNEAQ. V lost 5 bases and J 10 bases, leaving 11 bases between the germline ends. The CDR3 is CASSTVPPKLFF. The CDR3 DNA is TGTGCCAGCAGCACAGTACCCCCAAAACTGTTTTTT.

V gene TRBV29-1 combines with J gene TRBJ2-3, with 11 bases matching TRBD2. J lost 2 bases, V lost 6 bases, and 10 bases had no gene match. Germline values: CDR1 SQVTM, CDR2 ANQGSEA. The CDR3 spans 16 residues. The DNA for the CDR3 is TGCAGCGTCCTGGGACTAGCGGACACTTCCACAGATACGCAGTATTTT. It encodes CSVLGLADTSTDTQYF.

The rearrangement links TRBV28 to TRBJ1-5; maybe TRBD1 (6 bases). Germline CDR1 reads MDHEN; CDR2 reads SYDVKM. The V end was cut by 3 bases, the J end by 1 base, with 19 bases between. CDR3 length equals 18 residues. The CDR3 coding sequence is TGTGCCAGCAGTTTCGGGACAATAGGGGCGGTGAGCAATCAGCCCCAGCATTTT. Translated, it gives CASSFGTIGAVSNQPQHF. Based on the CDR3 plus reference TRBV28 and TRBJ1-5, the full variable domain is DVKVTQSSRYLVKRTGEKVFLECVQDMDHENMFWYRQDPGLGLRLIYFSYDVKMKEKGDIPEGYSVSREKKERFSLILESASTNQTSMYLCASSFGTIGAVSNQPQHFGDGTRLSIL.

The rearrangement joins TRBV4-3 to TRBJ2-1; TRBD2 is a possible D gene (5 bases). Trimming took 4 bases from V and 9 from J, leaving 22 bases between them. From germline, CDR1 is LGHNA and CDR2 YSLEER. The CDR3 has 16 residues. The CDR3 nucleotides read TGCGCCAGCAGCCGGGAAGCCTCCTTCGCGGGCGGTGAGCAGTTCTTC. Protein: CASSREASFAGGEQFF.

The chain employs TRBV7-9 and TRBJ1-3; unclear D gene. Deletions cut 7 bases from V and 1 base from J, with 11 bases between. The CDR3 consists of 14 residues. In germline, CDR1 is SEHNR, CDR2 FQNEAQ (reference sequence). The CDR3 region is CASTRLASGNTIYF. The CDR3 DNA reads as TGTGCCAGCACCCGTTTAGCTTCTGGAAACACCATATATTTT.

The rearrangement links TRBV7-9 to TRBJ2-1; D is ambiguous. The germline V gene encodes CDR1 SEHNR and CDR2 FQNEAQ (reference sequence). The CDR3 is 15 amino acids. V lost 0 bases to trimming and J lost 6 bases, with 12 bases between them. The CDR3: CASSLATYRGNEQFF. The CDR3 nucleotides are TGTGCCAGCAGCTTAGCCACTTATCGAGGCAATGAGCAGTTCTTC.

V is TRBV9 and J is TRBJ1-2, with 7 positions matching TRBD1. V lost 6 bases and J lost 2; bases outside the gene matches: 10. Germline V gene data show CDR1 as SGDLS and CDR2 as YYNGEE. This CDR3 has 15 residues. DNA for the CDR3: TGTGCCAGCACCCATCCTACAGGGGAGAACTATGGCTACACCTTC. As protein: CASTHPTGENYGYTF.

This clone is a singleton in its sample. J is TRBJ2-1 and V is TRBV7-8; possibly TRBD2 for D (7 bases). V was clipped by 3 bases and J by 4 bases, with 13 bases between them. The length of the CDR3 is 15 residues. Germline V gene data show CDR1 as SGHVS and CDR2 as FQNEAQ. For the CDR3, the DNA is TGTGCCAGCAGCTTGGAGGGGGAGGGGTACAATGAGCAGTTCTTC. The encoded protein is CASSLEGEGYNEQFF. Together with reference TRBV7-8 and TRBJ2-1, the CDR3 gives the full variable domain: GAGVSQSPRYKVAKRGQDVALRCDPISGHVSLFWYQQALGQGPEFLTYFQNEAQLDKSGLPSDRFFAERPEGSVSTLKIQRTQQEDSAVYLCASSLEGEGYNEQFFGPGTRLTVL.

The CDR3 DNA follows: TGTGCCAGCAGGCCCTCAGGGGGTTATGGCTACACCTTC. This gives the protein CASRPSGGYGYTF. This chain joins TRBV7-9 and TRBJ1-2; 7 positions agree with TRBD1. Germline-derived CDR1 and CDR2 are SEHNR and FQNEAQ (reference sequence). The CDR3 length is 13 residues. Losses at the gene ends were 6 bases for V and 5 bases for J; bases not matched to a gene: 6.

The chain carries TRBV29-1 and TRBJ1-1; 7 bases match TRBD1. The germline gives CDR1 SQVTM, CDR2 ANQGSEA. V gave up 7 bases and J gave up 6 bases; unmatched junction bases: 11. This CDR3 has 13 amino acids. Written as DNA, the CDR3 is TGCAGCGCCTTGACAGGGAGAGAGGCTGAAGCTTTCTTT. Residues: CSALTGREAEAFF. The variable domain in full, with the rest retrieved from reference TRBV29-1 and TRBJ1-1, is SAVISQKPSRDICQRGTSLTIQCQVDSQVTMMFWYRQQPGQSLTLIATANQGSEATYESGFVIDKFPISRPNLTFSTLTVSNMSPEDSSIYLCSALTGREAEAFFGQGTRLTVV.

This clone has a handful of counts. The genes are TRBV19 and TRBJ2-3; the match to TRBD1 covers 8 bases. Germline loops: CDR1 LNHDA, CDR2 SQIVND (reference sequence). The length of the CDR3 is 17 residues. The ends lost 6 bases at V and 0 bases at J; junction bases unmatched: 11. The CDR3 DNA is TGTGCCAGTAGCCCTATTCGACAGGGGTCTAGCACAGATACGCAGTATTTT. This gives the protein CASSPIRQGSSTDTQYF.

The chain joins TRBV4-2 to TRBJ2-1, with D possibly TRBD1 on 6 matching bases. Looked up from germline, CDR1 is LGHNA and CDR2 is YNFKEQ. The CDR3 covers 15 residues. Trimming shortened V by 0 bases and J by 7 bases, and 13 bases separated the two germline ends. CDR3 protein: CASSQDPDRSNEQFF. CDR3 nucleotides: TGTGCCAGCAGCCAAGACCCCGACAGGTCGAATGAGCAGTTCTTC.

The genes are TRBV6-5 and TRBJ2-4; a weak D match, TRBD1 (6 bases). The V end was cut by 6 bases, the J end by 6 bases, with 15 bases between. This CDR3 region has 14 residues. Germline V gene data show CDR1 as MNHEY and CDR2 as SVGAGI. This CDR3 is CASRPQGFGNIQYF. CDR3 DNA sequence: TGTGCCAGCAGGCCACAGGGTTTTGGAAACATTCAGTACTTC.

This clone has more than one count but fewer than ten. The chain links TRBV10-3 to TRBJ2-1; TRBD2 matches at 9 bases. The germline V gene has CDR1 ENHRY and CDR2 SYGVKD. V gave up 3 bases and J gave up 1 base; unmatched junction bases: 4. The CDR3 spans 16 residues. The chain's CDR3 is CAISDGGGASYNEQFF. The CDR3 nucleotides read TGTGCCATCAGTGACGGCGGGGGGGCTTCCTACAATGAGCAGTTCTTC.